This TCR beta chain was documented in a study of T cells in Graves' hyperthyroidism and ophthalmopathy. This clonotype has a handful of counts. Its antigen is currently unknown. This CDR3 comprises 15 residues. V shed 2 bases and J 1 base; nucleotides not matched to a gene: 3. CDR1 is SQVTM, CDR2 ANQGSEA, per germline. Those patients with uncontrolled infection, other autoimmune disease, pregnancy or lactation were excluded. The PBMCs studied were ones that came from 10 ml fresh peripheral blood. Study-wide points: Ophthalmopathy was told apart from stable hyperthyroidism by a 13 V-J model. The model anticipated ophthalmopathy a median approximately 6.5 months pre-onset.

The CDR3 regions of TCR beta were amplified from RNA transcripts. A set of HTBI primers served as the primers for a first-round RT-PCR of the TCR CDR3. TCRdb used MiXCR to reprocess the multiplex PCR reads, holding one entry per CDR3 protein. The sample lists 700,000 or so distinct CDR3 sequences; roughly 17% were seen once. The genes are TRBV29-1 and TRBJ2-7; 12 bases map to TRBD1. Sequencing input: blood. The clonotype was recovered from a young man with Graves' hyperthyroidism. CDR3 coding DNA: TGCAGCGTTGAAAGGGGACAGGGGGCATCCTACGAGCAGTACTTC. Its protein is CSVERGQGASYEQYF.